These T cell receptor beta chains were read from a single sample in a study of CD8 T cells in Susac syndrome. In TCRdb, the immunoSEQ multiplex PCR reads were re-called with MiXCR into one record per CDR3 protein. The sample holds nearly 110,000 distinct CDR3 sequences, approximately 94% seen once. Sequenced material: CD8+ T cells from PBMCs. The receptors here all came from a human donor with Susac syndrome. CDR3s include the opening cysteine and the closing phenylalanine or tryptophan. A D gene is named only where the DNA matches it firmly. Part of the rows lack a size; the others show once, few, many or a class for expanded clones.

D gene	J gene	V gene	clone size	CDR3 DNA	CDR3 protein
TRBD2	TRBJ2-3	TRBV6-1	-	TGTGCCAGCAGTCGGACTAGCGGTAGCACAGATACGCAGTATTTT	CASSRTSGSTDTQYF
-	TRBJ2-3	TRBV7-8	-	TGTGCCAGCAGCCTACAGGGGAGGGCAGATACGCAGTATTTT	CASSLQGRADTQYF
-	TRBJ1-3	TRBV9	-	TGTGCCAGCAGCGACAGGGTGACTGGAAACACCACATATTTT	CASSDRVTGNTTYF
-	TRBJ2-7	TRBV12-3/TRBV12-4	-	TGTGCCAGCAGTTTAGTGCGGCTTACAGTTTCTACCTACGAGCAGTACTTC	CASSLVRLTVSTYEQYF
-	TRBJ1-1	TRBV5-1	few	TGCGCCAGCAGCTTGGCCTTAAGGACTGAAGCTTTCTTT	CASSLALRTEAFF
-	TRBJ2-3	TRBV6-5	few	TGTGCCAGCAGTTACGGCACAGATACGCAGTATTTT	CASSYGTDTQYF
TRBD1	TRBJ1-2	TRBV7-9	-	TGTGCCAGCAGCCCAGACAGGGGCCTTCGTGATGGCTACACCTTC	CASSPDRGLRDGYTF
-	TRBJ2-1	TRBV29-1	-	TGCAGCGTCGCCGGACTGGACCTCTACAATGAGCAGTTCTTC	CSVAGLDLYNEQFF
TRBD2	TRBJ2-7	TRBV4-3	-	TGCGCCAGCAGCCAAGTTGGCGGGGGGACCTCCTACGAGCAGTACTTC	CASSQVGGGTSYEQYF
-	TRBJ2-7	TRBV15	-	TGTGCCACCGCGGGGATTAACTACGAGCAGTACTTC	CATAGINYEQYF
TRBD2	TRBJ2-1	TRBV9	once	TGTGCCAGCAGCGCGGGAGGACTAGCCTACAATGAGCAGTTCTTC	CASSAGGLAYNEQFF
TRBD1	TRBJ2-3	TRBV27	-	TGTGCCAGCAGAAACACGGACAGGGGTGAAGATACGCAGTATTTT	CASRNTDRGEDTQYF
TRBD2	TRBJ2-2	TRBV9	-	TGTGCCAGCAGCCCGGGGGGGTTTGGCACCGGGGAGCTGTTTTTT	CASSPGGFGTGELFF
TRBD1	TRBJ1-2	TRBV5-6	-	TGTGCCAGCAGCGTTCAGGGGGCTGGCTATGGCTACACCTTC	CASSVQGAGYGYTF
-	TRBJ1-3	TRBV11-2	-	TGTGCCAGCAACGGGGGCATCTCGTCTGGAAACACCATATATTTT	CASNGGISSGNTIYF
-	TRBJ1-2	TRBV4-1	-	TGCGCCAGCAGCCAAGAGGAAAGGGGTATATGGTTCTATGGCTACACCTTC	CASSQEERGIWFYGYTF
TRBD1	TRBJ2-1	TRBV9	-	TGTGCCAGCGGGACAGGCCTGAATGAGCAGTTCTTC	CASGTGLNEQFF
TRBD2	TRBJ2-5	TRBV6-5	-	TGTGCCAGCACCGACGATCTAGCGGGGGGTCGAACCCAGTACTTC	CASTDDLAGGRTQYF
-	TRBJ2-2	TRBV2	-	TGTGCCAGCATCTCAGGGCACACCGGGGAGCTGTTTTTT	CASISGHTGELFF
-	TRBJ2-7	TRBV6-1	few	TGTGCCAGCAGCAAGGAGGTGCGTCGGGGGTACGAGCAGTACTTC	CASSKEVRRGYEQYF
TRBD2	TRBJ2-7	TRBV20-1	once	TGCAGTGCTAGAGATGGGGCCGGGACTAGCGACCCCTACGAGCAGTACTTC	CSARDGAGTSDPYEQYF
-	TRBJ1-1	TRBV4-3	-	TGCGCCAGCAGCCAAGATTTGGCGTCGAACACTGAAGCTTTCTTT	CASSQDLASNTEAFF
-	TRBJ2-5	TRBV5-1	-	TGCGCCAGCAGCTTTGGGGGGCGGCTACAAGAGACCCAGTACTTC	CASSFGGRLQETQYF
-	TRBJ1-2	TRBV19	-	TGTGCCAGTAGTATAGATAACACCTATGGCTACACCTTC	CASSIDNTYGYTF
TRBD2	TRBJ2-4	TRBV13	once	TGTGCCAGCAGCGTACTAGCGGGAGGGGCCAAAAACATTCAGTACTTC	CASSVLAGGAKNIQYF
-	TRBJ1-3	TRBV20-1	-	TGCAGTGCTAATGGGGATGGGACCATATATTTT	CSANGDGTIYF
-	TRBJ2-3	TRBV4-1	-	TGCGCCAGCAGCCAAGTAGGGTTGGATACGCAGTATTTT	CASSQVGLDTQYF
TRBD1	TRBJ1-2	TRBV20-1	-	TGCAGTGCTAGGGGTCCAAGCGCGACAGGGGCCTATGGCTACACCTTC	CSARGPSATGAYGYTF
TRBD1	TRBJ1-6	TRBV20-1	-	TGCAGTGCTAGCCTTCCGGGGACAGCAAATTCACCCCTCCACTTT	CSASLPGTANSPLHF
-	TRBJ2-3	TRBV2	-	TGTGCCACCCTTGGACTTACCACAGATACGCAGTATTTT	CATLGLTTDTQYF
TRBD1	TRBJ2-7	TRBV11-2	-	TGTGCCAGCAGCCAGTGGACAGGCTACGAGCAGTACTTC	CASSQWTGYEQYF
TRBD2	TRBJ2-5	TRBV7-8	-	TGTGCCAGCAGCTTCCAGCGGGGGGGCCGGGAGACCCAGTACTTC	CASSFQRGGRETQYF
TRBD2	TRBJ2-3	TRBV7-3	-	TGTGCCAGCAGCTTAAGATGGGGGGGAGAAACAGATACGCAGTATTTT	CASSLRWGGETDTQYF
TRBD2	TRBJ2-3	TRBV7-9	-	TGTGCCAGCAGCACTGGCCCCCCGGCTAGCGGGTTGACAGATACGCAGTATTTT	CASSTGPPASGLTDTQYF
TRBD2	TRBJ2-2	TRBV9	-	TGTGCCAGCAGCGTAGGGGCCAAGCGGGGGCTCGGGGAGCTGTTTTTT	CASSVGAKRGLGELFF
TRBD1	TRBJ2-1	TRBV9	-	TGTGCCAGCAGCGACGGGACAGGTTTAAATGAGCAGTTCTTC	CASSDGTGLNEQFF
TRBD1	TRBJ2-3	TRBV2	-	TGTGCCAGTCCCGGGACAGATACAGATACGCAGTATTTT	CASPGTDTDTQYF
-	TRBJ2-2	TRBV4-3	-	TGCGCCAGCAGCCAAGATAGGGGGCAGGGAGGCGGGGAGCTGTTTTTT	CASSQDRGQGGGELFF
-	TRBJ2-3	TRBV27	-	TGTGCCAGCAGTTTATACAGGGTTGCAGATACGCAGTATTTT	CASSLYRVADTQYF
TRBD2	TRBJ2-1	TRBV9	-	TGTGCCAGCAGCCTAGCGGGAGCCCTCAATGAGCAGTTCTTC	CASSLAGALNEQFF
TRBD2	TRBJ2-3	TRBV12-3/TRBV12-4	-	TGTGCCAGCAGCCCTAGCGGGGGGGCCGGAGATACGCAGTATTTT	CASSPSGGAGDTQYF
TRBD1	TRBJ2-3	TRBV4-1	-	TGCGCCAGCAGCCAATGGACAGGGGGCACAGATACGCAGTATTTT	CASSQWTGGTDTQYF
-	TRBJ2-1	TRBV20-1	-	TGCAGTGCTCCATCCAATGAGCAGTTCTTC	CSAPSNEQFF
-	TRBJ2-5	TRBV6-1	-	TGTGCCAGCAGTGAAGATCCAGGAATACAAGAGACCCAGTACTTC	CASSEDPGIQETQYF
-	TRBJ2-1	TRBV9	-	TGTGCCAGCAGCGTCAGCCAGTCCGACAATGAGCAGTTCTTC	CASSVSQSDNEQFF
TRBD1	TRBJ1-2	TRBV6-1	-	TGTGCCAGCAGTGAACCGGGACAGGGAAAGGACTATGGCTACACCTTC	CASSEPGQGKDYGYTF
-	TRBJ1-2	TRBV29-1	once	TGCAGTTTCGAGGCCAGGGAAGAGGGCTACACCTTC	CSFEAREEGYTF
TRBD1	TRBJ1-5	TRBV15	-	TGTGCCACCAGCAGAGATCGAGGGACAGGGATGGGGAATCAGCCCCAGCATTTT	CATSRDRGTGMGNQPQHF
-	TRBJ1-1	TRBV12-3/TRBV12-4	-	TGTGCCAGCAGTTCCTCCTTTCGTGGATCCCTGAACACTGAAGCTTTCTTT	CASSSSFRGSLNTEAFF
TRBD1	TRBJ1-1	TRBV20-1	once	TGCAGTGCCCCCGGGACAGTGACTACTGAAGCTTTCTTT	CSAPGTVTTEAFF
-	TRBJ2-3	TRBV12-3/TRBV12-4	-	TGTGCCAGCAGCCCCCAAAGGGCTAGCACAGATACGCAGTATTTT	CASSPQRASTDTQYF
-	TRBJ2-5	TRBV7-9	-	TGTGCCAGCAGCACTTCCGTGGGCCAAGAGACCCAGTACTTC	CASSTSVGQETQYF
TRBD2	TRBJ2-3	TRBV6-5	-	TGTGCCAGCAGTTACTTGAATACCCGGGGGGGCCGCGCAGATACGCAGTATTTT	CASSYLNTRGGRADTQYF
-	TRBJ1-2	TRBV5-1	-	TGCGCCAGCAGCCAGACACCCGGAGCGGAATATGGCTACACCTTC	CASSQTPGAEYGYTF
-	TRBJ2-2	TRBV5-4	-	TGTGCCAGCAGCCAGGTGGCCGGGGAGCTGTTTTTT	CASSQVAGELFF
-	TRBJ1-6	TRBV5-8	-	TGTGCCAGCAGCTTGACGGGGAATTCACCCCTCCACTTT	CASSLTGNSPLHF
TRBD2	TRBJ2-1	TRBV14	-	TGTGCCAGCAGCCAGGAGGCGGGGGGGTCTGAGCAGTTCTTC	CASSQEAGGSEQFF
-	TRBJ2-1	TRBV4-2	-	TGTGCCAGCACCCTAATCGGCTCGAGGGATGAGCAGTTCTTC	CASTLIGSRDEQFF